The next 27 T cell receptor beta chains were all read from a single sample in a study of identifying expanded T cells in peripheral blood. The table came from immunoSEQ multiplex PCR; TCRdb's copy has only in-frame clones and leaves some out. The sample lists 70,000 to 95,000 clones; about nine tenths were seen once. The sequencing input was blood. The receptors here all came from a person between 18 and 70 years old in good health.

The chain recombines TRBV7-2 with TRBJ2-3; TRBD2 is a possible D gene (5 bases). The CDR3 is 12 residues long. V shed 5 bases and J shed 8 bases, with 11 bases lying between them. Germline V gene data show CDR1 as SGHTA and CDR2 as FQGNSA. As DNA, the CDR3 is TGTGCCAGCAGCAATAGCGTCGGTACGCAGTATTTT. This gives the protein CASSNSVGTQYF. The full variable domain, rest sourced from reference TRBV7-2 and TRBJ2-3, is GAGVSQSPSNKVTEKGKDVELRCDPISGHTALYWYRQSLGQGLEFLIYFQGNSAPDKSGLPSDRFSAERTGGSVSTLTIQRTQQEDSAVYLCASSNSVGTQYFGPGTRLTVL.

The chain combines TRBV28 with TRBJ2-5; no clear D. V lost 5 bases and J lost 7, with 8 bases in between. From germline, CDR1 is MDHEN and CDR2 SYDVKM. This CDR3 spans 11 amino acids. The CDR3 bases are TGTGCCAGCAGTCCCCTCCGGACCCAGTACTTC. It translates to CASSPLRTQYF.

This clone was counted only a few times. The V call is TRBV19, the J call TRBJ1-1; 7 bases line up with TRBD1. Germline V lookup: CDR1 LNHDA, CDR2 SQIVND (reference sequence). CDR3 size: 13 residues. Germline trimming cut 7 bases from V and 0 bases from J; bases unmatched to any gene: 2. CDR3: CASKGAVNTEAFF. The CDR3 DNA reads as TGTGCCAGTAAGGGGGCCGTGAACACTGAAGCTTTCTTT.

The chain couples TRBV19 to TRBJ1-1, with 7 nucleotides matching TRBD1. CDR1 and CDR2 (germline): LNHDA, SQIVND (reference sequence). The CDR3 spans 15 residues. J gave up 1 base and V 8 bases, and 10 bases lay outside the gene matches. This CDR3 is CASLGDDRANTEAFF. CDR3 DNA sequence: TGTGCCAGTCTTGGTGATGACAGGGCGAACACTGAAGCTTTCTTT.

This sequence joins TRBV28 and TRBJ2-7, with D perhaps matching TRBD1 (5 bases). The CDR3 has 15 residues. Deletions cut 7 bases from V and 4 bases from J, with 20 bases between. Germline values: CDR1 MDHEN, CDR2 SYDVKM. The CDR3 region has the DNA TGTGCCAGCACCCCTATGCGCCAGGGTGGATACGAGCAGTACTTC. Protein sequence: CASTPMRQGGYEQYF.

The chain joins TRBV4-1 to TRBJ1-5, with D perhaps TRBD1 (6 bases). V was clipped by 2 bases and J by 7 bases, with 21 bases between them. The CDR3 covers 17 residues. Germline lookup yields CDR1 MGHRA and CDR2 YSYEKL. The CDR3 sequence is CASSQTMSRGAGQPQHF. CDR3 nucleotides: TGCGCCAGCAGCCAAACGATGTCCCGGGGGGCCGGGCAGCCCCAGCATTTT.

The V and J genes are TRBV5-1 and TRBJ2-1; 7 bases fit TRBD2. In germline, CDR1 is SGHRS, CDR2 YFSETQ. The CDR3 length is 15 residues. J gave up 10 bases and V 0 bases, and 10 bases lay outside the gene matches. The CDR3 sequence: CASSLVSGGSPEQFF. In DNA form, the CDR3 reads TGCGCCAGCAGCTTGGTTTCGGGCGGGAGCCCCGAGCAGTTCTTC.

The rearrangement joins TRBV6-5 to TRBJ2-3; 9 bases agree with TRBD1. The CDR3 has 14 amino acids. Trimming at V came to 6 bases and at J to 6 bases, leaving 7 bases not matched to a gene. CDR1 and CDR2 from the germline V gene are MNHEY and SVGAGI. In DNA form, the CDR3 reads TGTGCCAGCAGGTTCGACAGGGGGTCCGATACGCAGTATTTT. This gives the protein CASRFDRGSDTQYF.

This chain links TRBV7-8 with TRBJ2-1, with 14 bases matching TRBD2. Germline V gene lookup returns CDR1 SGHVS and CDR2 FQNEAQ. This CDR3 region has 17 residues. Unmatched junction bases numbered 8, after V lost 3 bases and J lost 7 bases. The CDR3 bases are TGTGCCAGCAGCTTCCGCCGCCGACTAGCGGGGGGGAATGAGCAGTTCTTC. Protein sequence: CASSFRRRLAGGNEQFF.

V gene TRBV28 combines with J gene TRBJ2-1; no definite D call. V dropped 10 bases and J dropped 5 bases, with 15 bases sitting between them. Germline V gene sequence: CDR1 MDHEN, CDR2 SYDVKM. The CDR3 is made up of 13 amino acids. Here the CDR3 reads CATTRTQNNEQFF. The CDR3 DNA is TGTGCCACTACCCGGACCCAAAACAATGAGCAGTTCTTC.

This clone came up once. The rearrangement uses TRBV19 and TRBJ2-3; tentatively, D is TRBD2 (6 bases). Germline V lookup: CDR1 LNHDA, CDR2 SQIVND (reference sequence). Trimming shortened V by 1 base and J by 4 bases, and 12 bases separated the two germline ends. The CDR3 sequence is 15 residues long. The CDR3 DNA reads TGTGCCAGTAGTATAGTTCCGGGAGCTCCAGATACGCAGTATTTT. This translates into CASSIVPGAPDTQYF.

V is TRBV5-5 and J is TRBJ2-7; D gene unclear. V lost 1 base and J 1 base, leaving 9 bases between the germline ends. Germline V gene data show CDR1 as SGHKS and CDR2 as YYEKEE (reference sequence). The CDR3 has 14 amino acids. The chain's CDR3 is CASSLQVLSYEQYF. The CDR3 DNA is TGTGCCAGCAGCTTGCAGGTTCTATCCTACGAGCAGTACTTC.

The chain links TRBV5-4 to TRBJ2-3, with D unresolved. This CDR3 has 11 amino acids. V lost 4 bases and J lost 1, with 1 base in between. Germline V lookup: CDR1 SGHNT, CDR2 YYREEE (reference sequence). In DNA, the CDR3 is TGTGCCAGCAGCCGCACAGATACGCAGTATTTT. The encoded protein is CASSRTDTQYF.

The chain recombines TRBV9 with TRBJ2-5; tentatively, D is TRBD1 (5 bases). Germline V lookup: CDR1 SGDLS, CDR2 YYNGEE. V was pared by 0 bases and J by 3 bases, with 9 bases between. The CDR3 loop spans 14 amino acids. CDR3 nucleotides: TGTGCCAGCAGCGTAGGTGTCAGGGAAGAGACCCAGTACTTC. It yields the protein CASSVGVREETQYF.

This chain joins TRBV7-3 and TRBJ2-1; TRBD1 aligns across 9 bases. The V and J ends lost 4 bases and 7 bases, in that order; junction bases with no gene match: 5. Germline-derived CDR1 and CDR2 are SGHTA and FQGTGA. The length of the CDR3 is 14 residues. In nucleotides, the CDR3 is TGTGCCAGCAGCTCGTACAGGGGGCTGAATGAGCAGTTCTTC. It specifies CASSSYRGLNEQFF.

The genes are TRBV19 and TRBJ2-4, with 8 bases identical to TRBD1. This CDR3 is built from 16 residues. The ends lost 6 bases at V and 2 bases at J; junction bases unmatched: 9. From germline, CDR1 is LNHDA and CDR2 SQIVND (reference sequence). The DNA of the CDR3 is TGTGCCAGTAGCACCCATCAGGGGGCTTCCAAAAACATTCAGTACTTC. It encodes CASSTHQGASKNIQYF.

The DNA for the CDR3 is TGCGCCAGCAGCCTTCAGGGTCAGAACACTGAAGCTTTCTTT. It translates to CASSLQGQNTEAFF. This chain uses TRBV5-1 with TRBJ1-1; maybe TRBD1 (5 bases). The CDR3 consists of 14 residues. In germline, CDR1 is SGHRS, CDR2 YFSETQ. The ends were cut back, 4 bases at V and 1 base at J, with 11 bases in the middle.

V is TRBV4-1 and J is TRBJ1-1; D uncertain. This CDR3 has 15 amino acids. The germline V gene encodes CDR1 MGHRA and CDR2 YSYEKL. Trimming took 0 bases from V and 1 from J, leaving 9 bases between them. The CDR3 region has the DNA TGCGCCAGCAGCCAAGACGCCATCACGAACACTGAAGCTTTCTTT. Amino acid sequence: CASSQDAITNTEAFF.

V and J are TRBV14 and TRBJ2-7; 13 bases are shared with TRBD2. The CDR3 length is 16 residues. The V gene's germline CDR1 is SGHDN and CDR2 FVKESK. Trimming at V came to 4 bases and at J to 0 bases, leaving 3 bases not matched to a gene. The CDR3 DNA follows: TGTGCCAGCAGCCCTAGGACTAGCGGGGGCTCCTACGAGCAGTACTTC. Translation gives CASSPRTSGGSYEQYF.

The V gene is TRBV4-2, the J gene TRBJ1-1, with a tentative D call TRBD1 (5 bases). CDR3 size: 16 residues. The germline V and J ends were trimmed by 0 bases and 3 bases, with 14 bases remaining between them. CDR1 LGHNA and CDR2 YNFKEQ come from the germline V gene. The DNA of the CDR3 is TGTGCCAGCAGCCAAGAACTGCGGGGCTTAGACACTGAAGCTTTCTTT. Amino acid sequence: CASSQELRGLDTEAFF.

The sample holds one count of this clone. The V and J genes are TRBV5-1 and TRBJ2-2; no clear D gene. Trimming pared 0 bases from V and 6 bases from J, leaving 6 bases between. This CDR3 contains 13 residues. Germline V lookup: CDR1 SGHRS, CDR2 YFSETQ. This CDR3 reads CASSLDPSGELFF. Here the CDR3 DNA reads TGCGCCAGCAGCTTGGACCCATCCGGGGAGCTGTTTTTT.

The V gene is TRBV7-9, the J gene TRBJ2-7, with a possible D match to TRBD1 (5 bases). Looked up from germline, CDR1 is SEHNR and CDR2 is FQNEAQ (reference sequence). The CDR3 loop spans 13 amino acids. Trimming took off 5 bases at V and 1 base at J, with 9 bases between the two ends. CDR3 protein: CASSTTESYEQYF. As DNA, the CDR3 is TGTGCCAGCAGCACGACAGAATCCTACGAGCAGTACTTC.

The chain employs TRBV19 and TRBJ1-1; D call uncertain. The V and J ends lost 6 bases and 3 bases respectively, with 8 bases between them. Germline CDR1 LNHDA, CDR2 SQIVND (reference sequence). The CDR3 sequence is 12 residues long. The CDR3 bases are TGTGCCAGTAGCATAAGGGACACTGAAGCTTTCTTT. It encodes CASSIRDTEAFF.

The rearrangement uses TRBV20-1 and TRBJ2-3, with no clear D. The V gene lost 7 bases and the J gene lost 1 base, with 6 bases spanning the gap. The CDR3 has 11 amino acids. Germline assignment: CDR1 DFQATT and CDR2 SNEGSKA (reference sequence). CDR3 DNA: TGCAGTGGCCGGGGCACAGATACGCAGTATTTT. It translates to CSGRGTDTQYF.

The V gene is TRBV5-1, the J gene TRBJ2-1; D call uncertain. The germline gives CDR1 SGHRS, CDR2 YFSETQ. Trimming pared 4 bases from V and 7 bases from J, leaving 9 bases between. The CDR3 runs 12 residues. As DNA, the CDR3 is TGCGCCAGCAGCACTTCAGGAAATGAGCAGTTCTTC. It yields the protein CASSTSGNEQFF.

The chain has TRBV5-6 and TRBJ1-2, with 7 bases aligning to TRBD1. V dropped 4 bases and J dropped 2; count of bases not matched to a gene: 8. Germline V gives CDR1 SGHDT, CDR2 YYEEEE. The CDR3 has 15 amino acids. CDR3 in amino acids: CASSSTGTENYGYTF. The CDR3 DNA sequence: TGTGCCAGCAGCAGCACCGGGACAGAGAACTATGGCTACACCTTC.

The CDR3 nucleotides are TGTGCCAGCAGCCGATTACTAGCCACAGATGAGCAGTTCTTC. Translation gives CASSRLLATDEQFF. V and J are TRBV5-5 and TRBJ2-1; D perhaps matches TRBD2 (6 bases). This CDR3 comprises 14 residues. V lost 4 bases and J lost 8, with 16 bases in between. From germline, CDR1 is SGHKS and CDR2 YYEKEE (reference sequence).